The next 25 T cell receptor beta chains were all read from a single sample in a study of OX40 agonist ivuxolimab in advanced cancers. Method: immunoSEQ multiplex PCR; TCRdb's copy keeps in-frame clones and lacks some. The sample records fewer than 30,000 clones, 75% to 85% being singletons. Here the sequenced sample was CD4+ or CD8+ T cells sorted from blood, taken in a trial of the OX40 agonist ivuxolimab. The receptors come from an adult with an advanced solid tumor such as melanoma, head and neck, liver or kidney cancer.

The chain uses TRBV4-1 and TRBJ1-2, with 9 bases matching TRBD1. The CDR3 contains 15 residues. Germline CDR1 reads MGHRA; CDR2 reads YSYEKL. Trimming cost V 2 bases and J 4 bases; bases outside gene matches: 5. CDR3 sequence: CASSQLTGGIYGYTF. DNA of the CDR3: TGCGCCAGCAGCCAACTAACAGGGGGCATCTATGGCTACACCTTC.

The chain carries TRBV14 and TRBJ1-5; the D is unclear. The V gene lost 6 bases and the J gene lost 4 bases, with 7 bases spanning the gap. Germline V gene data show CDR1 as SGHDN and CDR2 as FVKESK. The CDR3 is 12 amino acids. The CDR3 loop reads CASSGLNQPQHF. The CDR3 nucleotides are TGTGCCAGCAGTGGGCTAAATCAGCCCCAGCATTTT.

The genes are TRBV27 and TRBJ1-6, with D perhaps matching TRBD1 (5 bases). The germline CDR1 and CDR2 sequences are MNHEY and SMNVEV (reference sequence). Trimming cost V 8 bases and J 2 bases, with 16 bases left between them. The CDR3 length is 16 residues. Here the CDR3 reads CASSSGPGTYNSPLHF. CDR3 bases: TGTGCCAGCTCCTCAGGGCCAGGCACCTATAATTCACCCCTCCACTTT.

The chain joins TRBV4-3 to TRBJ2-3, with D perhaps TRBD1 (6 bases). V lost 1 base, J lost 4 bases, and 12 bases lay in between. This CDR3 contains 15 residues. Looked up from germline, CDR1 is LGHNA and CDR2 is YSLEER. The CDR3 spells CASSQGQGTADTQYF. The CDR3 DNA follows: TGCGCCAGCAGCCAAGGGCAGGGGACCGCAGATACGCAGTATTTT.

The genes are TRBV2 and TRBJ1-4; possibly TRBD1 for D (6 bases). CDR3 length: 14 amino acids. CDR1 and CDR2 (germline): SNHLY, FYNNEI. V lost 6 bases and J lost 6, with 14 bases in between. CDR3 in amino acids: CASRWTVMDEKLFF. CDR3 nucleotide sequence: TGTGCCAGCAGGTGGACAGTAATGGATGAAAAACTGTTTTTT.

This clone counts as medium-sized (0.01 to 0.1%). This specimen includes other DNA sequences encoding the same CDR3. V usage is TRBV4-1 and J usage is TRBJ2-7; D might be TRBD1 (6 bases). Germline-derived CDR1 and CDR2 are MGHRA and YSYEKL. There are 15 residues in the CDR3. V dropped 1 base and J dropped 0 bases, with 10 bases sitting between them. CDR3 sequence reads: CASSQVQGSSYEQYF. CDR3 coding DNA: TGCGCCAGCAGCCAAGTTCAGGGGAGCTCCTACGAGCAGTACTTC.

The table lists this clone with a few counts. The V call is TRBV10-3, the J call TRBJ2-6, with D unresolved. The germline CDR1 and CDR2 sequences are ENHRY and SYGVKD. V dropped 2 bases and J dropped 2 bases, with 7 bases sitting between them. The CDR3 contains 15 residues. The CDR3 spells CAISEEAAGANVLTF. The CDR3 DNA reads TGTGCCATCAGTGAGGAGGCAGCTGGGGCCAACGTCCTGACTTTC.

The chain joins TRBV7-3 to TRBJ2-1, with 7 bases that match TRBD2. V dropped 3 bases and J dropped 6; count of bases not matched to a gene: 8. Germline assignment: CDR1 SGHTA and CDR2 FQGTGA. This CDR3 is 15 amino acids long. Written as DNA, the CDR3 is TGTGCCAGCAGCTTTGGCGGGGGATCAGGCAATGAGCAGTTCTTC. This sequence encodes CASSFGGGSGNEQFF. The variable domain in full, completed from reference TRBV7-3 and TRBJ2-1, reads GAGVSQTPSNKVTEKGKYVELRCDPISGHTALYWYRQSLGQGPEFLIYFQGTGAADDSGLPNDRFFAVRPEGSVSTLKIQRTERGDSAVYLCASSFGGGSGNEQFFGPGTRLTVL.

This chain links TRBV15 with TRBJ1-2; D not certain. Trimming removed 1 base from V and 8 bases from J, with 5 bases in between. Per the germline V gene, CDR1 is LNHNV and CDR2 is YYDKDF (reference sequence). The CDR3 spans 11 residues. The CDR3 loop is CATSRGPGYTF. CDR3 sequence (DNA): TGTGCCACCAGCAGAGGCCCCGGCTACACCTTC.

The J gene is TRBJ2-2, the V gene TRBV4-1; D may be TRBD2 (5 bases). The CDR3 runs to 15 residues. CDR1 MGHRA and CDR2 YSYEKL come from the germline V gene. Deletions cut 4 bases from V and 6 bases from J, with 15 bases between. The CDR3, as DNA: TGCGCCAGCAGCCTTAAAACGGATAGCGCCGGGGAGCTGTTTTTT. As protein: CASSLKTDSAGELFF.

This chain joins TRBV5-6 and TRBJ2-3; 9 bases are a match to TRBD2. Germline CDR1 is SGHDT and CDR2 is YYEEEE. Trimming removed 2 bases from V and 1 base from J; junction bases left unmatched: 8. There are 17 residues in the CDR3. The CDR3 loop reads CASSLFGTSRRTDTQYF. CDR3 in DNA: TGTGCCAGCAGCTTATTCGGGACTAGCCGACGCACAGATACGCAGTATTTT.

V gene TRBV10-3 combines with J gene TRBJ1-1; D not resolved. Germline V gives CDR1 ENHRY, CDR2 SYGVKD. V lost 0 bases to trimming and J lost 6 bases, with 17 bases between them. This CDR3 contains 16 residues. The CDR3 loop reads CAISESRSGIFAEAFF. In DNA form, the CDR3 reads TGTGCCATCAGTGAGTCAAGGTCAGGTATATTCGCTGAAGCTTTCTTT.

This clone has just a few counts. The gene calls are TRBV6-1 and TRBJ1-2, with a possible D match to TRBD1 (5 bases). Trimming removed 10 bases from V and 4 bases from J, with 13 bases in between. Per the germline V gene, CDR1 is MNHNS and CDR2 is SASEGT. This CDR3 is 12 amino acids long. The CDR3 DNA reads TGTGCCACTCGGGACTTAGGCTATGGCTACACCTTC. Amino acids: CATRDLGYGYTF.

The chain carries TRBV27 and TRBJ1-1; D perhaps matches TRBD1 (5 bases). Trimming removed 5 bases at V and 4 bases at J, with 14 bases between. This CDR3 region has 14 residues. Germline V CDR1 and CDR2: MNHEY, SMNVEV (reference sequence). The CDR3 sequence is CASSPQGGITEAFF. DNA for the CDR3: TGTGCCAGCAGTCCGCAGGGAGGTATCACTGAAGCTTTCTTT.

V is TRBV27 and J is TRBJ2-5, with D perhaps matching TRBD1 (5 bases). Trimming took off 5 bases at V and 5 bases at J, with 21 bases between the two ends. The germline gives CDR1 MNHEY, CDR2 SMNVEV (reference sequence). This CDR3 is built from 16 residues. Written as DNA, the CDR3 is TGTGCCAGCAGTCCATCGGGCAGGGCAGTCGGGGAGACCCAGTACTTC. As protein: CASSPSGRAVGETQYF.

The chain recombines TRBV11-2 with TRBJ1-5; the D gene is possibly TRBD1 (5 bases). Germline V gene lookup returns CDR1 SGHAT and CDR2 FQNNGV. Trimming left V 5 bases short and J 7 bases short, with 15 bases between. The CDR3 is 14 residues long. This chain's CDR3 is CASSLGEGGQPQHF. Written as DNA, the CDR3 is TGTGCCAGCAGCCTAGGGGAAGGCGGGCAGCCCCAGCATTTT.

The CDR3 coding sequence is TGTGCCAGCAGCCCAGGGGCGGCTCAAGCCTACGAGCAGTACTTC. It yields the protein CASSPGAAQAYEQYF. This chain links TRBV9 with TRBJ2-7, with D possibly TRBD1 on 6 matching bases. This CDR3 has 15 residues. Germline CDR1 and CDR2: SGDLS and YYNGEE. V gave up 4 bases and J gave up 2 bases, with 16 bases separating them.

The chain recombines TRBV10-1 with TRBJ2-3, with 8 positions matching TRBD1. J lost 2 bases, V lost 3 bases, and 4 bases had no gene match. Germline loops: CDR1 WNHNN, CDR2 SYGVQD (reference sequence). The CDR3 sequence is 15 residues long. The CDR3 loop reads CASSDGQGITDTQYF. CDR3 in DNA: TGCGCCAGCAGTGATGGACAGGGTATCACAGATACGCAGTATTTT.

The chain combines TRBV28 with TRBJ1-3, with D tentatively TRBD1 (5 bases). The CDR3 is 15 residues long. Germline CDR1 reads MDHEN; CDR2 reads SYDVKM. The V end was cut by 5 bases, the J end by 0 bases, with 11 bases between. CDR3 in DNA: TGTGCCAGCAGTCGGGACTTTTCCTCTGGAAACACCATATATTTT. Translation: CASSRDFSSGNTIYF. Variable domain in full (rest from reference TRBV28 and TRBJ1-3): DVKVTQSSRYLVKRTGEKVFLECVQDMDHENMFWYRQDPGLGLRLIYFSYDVKMKEKGDIPEGYSVSREKKERFSLILESASTNQTSMYLCASSRDFSSGNTIYFGEGSWLTVV.

This clone was counted a single time. This sequence joins TRBV5-6 and TRBJ2-7; the match to TRBD1 covers 9 bases. The V gene's germline CDR1 is SGHDT and CDR2 YYEEEE. With V trimmed by 4 bases and J by 3 bases, 5 bases remained unmatched. The CDR3 is made up of 14 amino acids. In DNA, the CDR3 is TGTGCCAGCAGCCTCCGGGACAGGGACTACGAGCAGTACTTC. This translates into CASSLRDRDYEQYF.

The chain carries TRBV4-2 and TRBJ1-4; TRBD1 is a possible D gene (6 bases). The CDR3 covers 17 residues. Per germline, CDR1 LGHNA and CDR2 YNFKEQ. Between the trimmed V and J ends, which lost 0 bases and 7 bases, there was a span of 18 bases. CDR3 nucleotide sequence: TGTGCCAGCAGCCAAGATCTTAATGAGGGGGGGGGTGAAAAACTGTTTTTT. This sequence encodes CASSQDLNEGGGEKLFF.

The table lists this clone with a count of one. The rearrangement uses TRBV2 and TRBJ1-1; D is unresolved. Germline lookup yields CDR1 SNHLY and CDR2 FYNNEI. This CDR3 contains 12 residues. The V end lost 7 bases, the J end lost 2 bases, and 8 bases lay between the germline ends. CDR3 sequence: CASTPGNTEAFF. The CDR3 DNA is TGTGCCAGCACCCCGGGAAACACTGAAGCTTTCTTT. Filled out from reference TRBV2 and TRBJ1-1, the complete variable domain reads EPEVTQTPSHQVTQMGQEVILRCVPISNHLYFYWYRQILGQKVEFLVSFYNNEISEKSEIFDDQFSVERPDGSNFTLKIRSTKLEDSAMYFCASTPGNTEAFFGQGTRLTVV.

The CDR3 here is CASSLDPGGDQPQHF. The CDR3 nucleotides read TGTGCCAGCAGCTTAGATCCAGGGGGGGATCAGCCCCAGCATTTT. The chain is built from TRBV7-6 and TRBJ1-5; 7 nucleotides agree with TRBD1. The germline V gene has CDR1 SGHVS and CDR2 FNYEAQ. The J segment lost 5 bases and the V segment lost 1 base, leaving 5 bases of the junction unmatched. The CDR3 covers 15 residues.

This chain connects TRBV11-2 to TRBJ1-4; 8 bases agree with TRBD1. This CDR3 has 15 amino acids. Trimming cost V 3 bases and J 6 bases; bases outside gene matches: 6. Germline V gene data show CDR1 as SGHAT and CDR2 as FQNNGV. The CDR3 sequence: CASSLGQARDEKLFF. The DNA for the CDR3 is TGTGCCAGCAGCTTGGGACAGGCGCGGGATGAAAAACTGTTTTTT.

The chain recombines TRBV2 with TRBJ1-5; 7 positions agree with TRBD1. The V and J ends lost 6 bases and 7 bases, in that order; junction bases with no gene match: 9. This CDR3 is 14 amino acids long. The germline V gene has CDR1 SNHLY and CDR2 FYNNEI. The CDR3 DNA reads as TGTGCCAGCAGGGGGGCTGACAGGGAACAGCCCCAGCATTTT. Protein: CASRGADREQPQHF. Variable domain in full (rest from reference TRBV2 and TRBJ1-5): EPEVTQTPSHQVTQMGQEVILRCVPISNHLYFYWYRQILGQKVEFLVSFYNNEISEKSEIFDDQFSVERPDGSNFTLKIRSTKLEDSAMYFCASRGADREQPQHFGDGTRLSIL.